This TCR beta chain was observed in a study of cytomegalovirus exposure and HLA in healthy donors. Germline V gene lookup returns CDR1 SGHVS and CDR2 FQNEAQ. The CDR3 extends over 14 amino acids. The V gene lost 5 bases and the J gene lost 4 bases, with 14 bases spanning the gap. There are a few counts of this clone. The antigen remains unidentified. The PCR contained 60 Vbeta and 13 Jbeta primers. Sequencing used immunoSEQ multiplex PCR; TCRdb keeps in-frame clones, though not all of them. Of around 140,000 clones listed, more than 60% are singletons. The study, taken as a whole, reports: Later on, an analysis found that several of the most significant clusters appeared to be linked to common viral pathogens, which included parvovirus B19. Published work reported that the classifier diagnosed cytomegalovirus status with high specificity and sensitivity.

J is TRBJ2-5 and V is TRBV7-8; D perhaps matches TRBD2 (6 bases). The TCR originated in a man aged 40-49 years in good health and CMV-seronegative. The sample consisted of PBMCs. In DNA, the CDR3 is TGTGCCAGCAGCCAAGGGACTGTTCGAGAGACCCAGTACTTC. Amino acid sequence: CASSQGTVRETQYF.